The 30 T cell receptor beta chains in this list originate from one sample, sequenced in a study of T cells in Graves' hyperthyroidism and ophthalmopathy. Amplification of TCR beta CDR3 regions used RNA as the template. With the HTBI primer set, the TCR CDR3 went through a first round of RT-PCR. From the multiplex PCR reads, TCRdb called clonotypes with MiXCR, one entry per CDR3 protein. Of around 360,000 distinct CDR3 sequences listed, roughly 15% are singletons. Material for sequencing was blood. Receptors originate from a woman aged 55-70 years with Graves' ophthalmopathy.

This clonotype was counted ten times or more. The chain has TRBV28 and TRBJ2-7; TRBD2 agrees at 14 bases. Germline assignment: CDR1 MDHEN and CDR2 SYDVKM. This CDR3 region has 16 residues. V was clipped by 6 bases and J by 0 bases; unmatched bases: 4. CDR3 sequence reads: CASSQGLAGASYEQYF. The CDR3 DNA sequence: TGTGCCAGCAGCCAGGGACTAGCGGGAGCCTCCTACGAGCAGTACTTC.

At least ten counts were recorded for this clonotype. This chain joins TRBV5-1 and TRBJ2-7, with 12 bases that match TRBD2. Per germline, CDR1 SGHRS and CDR2 YFSETQ. The junction had 11 bases not matched to a gene; V was cut back by 2 bases and J by 2 bases. The CDR3 totals 18 residues. The CDR3 loop is CASSFLPPSGRAAYEQYF. In nucleotides, the CDR3 is TGCGCCAGCAGCTTCCTACCTCCTAGCGGGAGGGCCGCCTACGAGCAGTACTTC.

This clonotype was observed at least ten times. V usage is TRBV20-1 and J usage is TRBJ1-4; D not certain. This CDR3 comprises 14 residues. Looked up from germline, CDR1 is DFQATT and CDR2 is SNEGSKA (reference sequence). Deletions cut 0 bases from V and 6 bases from J, with 11 bases between. The CDR3 bases are TGCAGTGCTAGAGATCCGGGGTCTGATGAAAAACTGTTTTTT. Its translation: CSARDPGSDEKLFF.

This clonotype came up many times. The chain's CDR3 is CATDGAFNSPLHF. In DNA, the CDR3 is TGTGCCACTGACGGAGCGTTTAATTCACCCCTCCACTTT. The chain uses TRBV2 and TRBJ1-6, with unresolved D. This CDR3 region has 13 residues. V shed 10 bases and J shed 6 bases, with 13 bases lying between them. Germline assignment: CDR1 SNHLY and CDR2 FYNNEI.

This clonotype was recorded at least ten times. The rearrangement joins TRBV28 to TRBJ2-5, with TRBD1 matching 7 bases. Trimming took 6 bases from V and 4 from J; bases not matched to a gene: 5. Germline V gives CDR1 MDHEN, CDR2 SYDVKM. The CDR3 is 13 residues long. The DNA of the CDR3 is TGTGCCAGCAGACCGACAGGGCGAGAGACCCAGTACTTC. This codes for CASRPTGRETQYF. Drawing the rest from reference TRBV28 and TRBJ2-5, the complete variable domain is DVKVTQSSRYLVKRTGEKVFLECVQDMDHENMFWYRQDPGLGLRLIYFSYDVKMKEKGDIPEGYSVSREKKERFSLILESASTNQTSMYLCASRPTGRETQYFGPGTRLLVL.

Turning to this clonotype: A read error may produce the germline difference seen at one junction end. V and J are TRBV12-3 or TRBV12-4 and TRBJ2-7; TRBD1 agrees at 7 bases. The CDR3 contains 13 residues. The CDR3 bases are TGTGCCAGCAGCCATGCACAGGGGTACGGGCAGTACTTC. Translation: CASSHAQGYGQYF.

This clonotype was seen repeatedly, ten times or more. The chain recombines TRBV11-2 with TRBJ2-5; tentatively, D is TRBD1 (6 bases). This CDR3 comprises 14 residues. The V gene's germline CDR1 is SGHAT and CDR2 FQNNGV. The V end was cut by 5 bases, the J end by 2 bases, with 12 bases between. The CDR3 nucleotides read TGTGCCAGCAGCACGATGGGGGCTCAAGAGACCCAGTACTTC. This encodes CASSTMGAQETQYF. Full variable domain (remainder filled in from reference TRBV11-2 and TRBJ2-5): EAGVAQSPRYKIIEKRQSVAFWCNPISGHATLYWYQQILGQGPKLLIQFQNNGVVDDSQLPKDRFSAERLKGVDSTLKIQPAKLEDSAVYLCASSTMGAQETQYFGPGTRLLVL.

The rearrangement links TRBV29-1 to TRBJ2-6; 8 positions match TRBD1. Looked up from germline, CDR1 is SQVTM and CDR2 is ANQGSEA. The CDR3 is 15 residues long. V gave up 3 bases and J gave up 2 bases; unmatched junction bases: 3. This CDR3 is CSVDAGGAGANVLTF. The DNA for the CDR3 is TGCAGCGTTGATGCAGGGGGCGCTGGGGCCAACGTCCTGACTTTC. The full variable domain, with the rest looked up from reference TRBV29-1 and TRBJ2-6, is SAVISQKPSRDICQRGTSLTIQCQVDSQVTMMFWYRQQPGQSLTLIATANQGSEATYESGFVIDKFPISRPNLTFSTLTVSNMSPEDSSIYLCSVDAGGAGANVLTFGAGSRLTVL.

This clonotype was counted only a few times. The rearrangement joins TRBV15 to TRBJ2-5; possibly TRBD2 for D (5 bases). The V and J ends lost 3 bases and 3 bases respectively, with 17 bases between them. This CDR3 spans 16 amino acids. Germline CDR1 is LNHNV and CDR2 is YYDKDF (reference sequence). DNA of the CDR3: TGTGCCACCAGCAGGGACCACGGGATAGCGAAAGAGACCCAGTACTTC. Translation: CATSRDHGIAKETQYF.

This clonotype has just a few counts. The genes are TRBV20-1 and TRBJ2-1; TRBD2 agrees at 9 bases. The germline V gene has CDR1 DFQATT and CDR2 SNEGSKA (reference sequence). Germline trimming cut 0 bases from V and 13 bases from J; bases unmatched to any gene: 13. This CDR3 is built from 15 residues. The CDR3 DNA follows: TGCAGTGCTAGAGATGGGGGGGGGCTAGCGGGAAATCAGTTCTTC. Encoded protein: CSARDGGGLAGNQFF.

This clonotype was counted a single time. A much more abundant neighbour one base away suggests this may be a read error. J is TRBJ2-1 and V is TRBV5-1; 8 nucleotides line up with TRBD2. The CDR3 has 13 residues. Trimming took 3 bases from V and 7 from J; bases not matched to a gene: 3. The germline gives CDR1 SGHRS, CDR2 YFSETQ. The CDR3 region has the DNA TGCGCCAGCAGCTCGGGGGGGCCAAATGAGCAGTTCTTC. Its protein product is CASSSGGPNEQFF.

This clonotype has a count of ten or more. The CDR3 sequence: CASSLVGQTYEQYF. CDR3 nucleotides: TGTGCCAGCAGTTTGGTGGGCCAAACCTACGAGCAGTACTTC. The chain uses TRBV12-3 or TRBV12-4 and TRBJ2-7; D unclear. The V gene lost 3 bases and the J gene lost 2 bases, with 11 bases spanning the gap. This CDR3 contains 14 residues.

This clonotype came up many times. In DNA form, the CDR3 reads TGTGCCAGCAGACGCAACAGGGGCACTGAAGCTTTCTTT. It specifies CASRRNRGTEAFF. This chain links TRBV7-2 with TRBJ1-1; 7 bases map to TRBD1. The CDR3 runs to 13 residues. The junction had 5 bases not matched to a gene; V was cut back by 6 bases and J by 4 bases. Germline loops: CDR1 SGHTA, CDR2 FQGNSA.

This sequence joins TRBV28 and TRBJ2-2, with 7 bases identical to TRBD2. The CDR3 runs 13 residues. Germline V CDR1 and CDR2: MDHEN, SYDVKM. With 5 bases clipped from V and 6 bases from J, the junction kept 3 bases outside the gene matches. The CDR3 reads CASSISGPGELFF. For the CDR3, the DNA is TGTGCCAGCAGTATTAGCGGGCCCGGGGAGCTGTTTTTT.

This clonotype was seen a few times. The chain couples TRBV27 to TRBJ1-5; a weak D match, TRBD1 (5 bases). Between the trimmed V and J ends, which lost 5 bases and 4 bases, there was a span of 9 bases. CDR1 is MNHEY, CDR2 SMNVEV, per germline (reference sequence). The length of the CDR3 is 13 residues. This chain's CDR3 is CASSPRQNQPQHF. The CDR3 DNA follows: TGTGCCAGCAGTCCCCGACAGAATCAGCCCCAGCATTTT.

This clonotype was counted many times. V and J are TRBV5-1 and TRBJ2-3; D is possibly TRBD1 or TRBD2 (5 bases each). The germline V gene encodes CDR1 SGHRS and CDR2 YFSETQ. V gave up 2 bases and J gave up 2 bases, with 12 bases separating them. The CDR3 is made up of 15 amino acids. The CDR3 reads CASSFSGTNTDTQYF. The CDR3 region has the DNA TGCGCCAGCAGCTTTTCCGGGACCAACACAGATACGCAGTATTTT.

This clonotype was seen repeatedly, ten times or more. The CDR3 nucleotides read TGTGCCACCAGTGGCCCAGCCCTAGCTTATACGCAGTATTTT. It codes for CATSGPALAYTQYF. The chain links TRBV24-1 to TRBJ2-3, with D perhaps TRBD2 (5 bases). V lost 5 bases, J lost 7 bases, and 15 bases lay in between. The CDR3 totals 14 residues. Germline CDR1 and CDR2: KGHDR and SFDVKD.

This clonotype was picked up many times. The V call is TRBV3-1, the J call TRBJ2-2; 7 bases are a match to TRBD2. J gave up 4 bases and V 3 bases, and 5 bases lay outside the gene matches. The length of the CDR3 is 15 residues. The V gene's germline CDR1 is LGHDT and CDR2 YNNKEL (reference sequence). CDR3 coding DNA: TGTGCCAGCAGCCATCGGGACTACCCCACCGGGGAGCTGTTTTTT. Amino acid sequence: CASSHRDYPTGELFF.

The rearrangement uses TRBV30 and TRBJ2-1, with a weak D call TRBD2 (6 bases). Trimming removed 2 bases from V and 9 bases from J, with 17 bases in between. This CDR3 comprises 14 residues. Germline V gene data show CDR1 as GTSNPN and CDR2 as SVGIG (reference sequence). The DNA of the CDR3 is TGTGCCTGGAGTCCCCTTTCGGAGGGAACTGAGCAGTTCTTC. It specifies CAWSPLSEGTEQFF.

CDR3 protein: CAISELGLFYNEQFF. The DNA of the CDR3 is TGTGCCATCAGTGAGCTAGGACTTTTTTACAATGAGCAGTTCTTC. This chain connects TRBV10-3 to TRBJ2-1; TRBD2 is a possible D gene (5 bases). Germline lookup yields CDR1 ENHRY and CDR2 SYGVKD. This CDR3 has 15 amino acids. V lost 2 bases and J lost 4, with 12 bases in between.

This clonotype was picked up many times. This chain uses TRBV6-1 with TRBJ2-7; the match to TRBD1 covers 7 bases. The CDR3 has 14 amino acids. CDR1 MNHNS and CDR2 SASEGT come from the germline V gene. Unmatched junction bases numbered 11, after V lost 6 bases and J lost 6 bases. DNA for the CDR3: TGTGCCAGCAGCTCCGACAGGGTGAGGGTCGAGCAGTACTTC. Translating gives CASSSDRVRVEQYF.

This clonotype was detected only a few times. The CDR3 sequence is CASNPRVSNSNQPQHF. The DNA for the CDR3 is TGTGCCAGCAATCCCCGGGTCAGCAATAGCAATCAGCCCCAGCATTTT. The J gene is TRBJ1-5, the V gene TRBV6-7; no clear D. TRBV6-7 is noted as an ORF with a role that remains uncertain. The V and J ends lost 7 bases and 0 bases respectively, with 16 bases between them. This CDR3 comprises 16 residues.

This clonotype was picked up a small number of times. The rearrangement joins TRBV6-1 to TRBJ1-2; D not certain. In germline, CDR1 is MNHNS, CDR2 SASEGT. The CDR3 length is 12 residues. V was clipped by 8 bases and J by 7 bases, with 14 bases between them. The CDR3 loop reads CASSERARGYTF. DNA for the CDR3: TGTGCCAGCTCCGAGAGGGCACGTGGCTACACCTTC.

The chain recombines TRBV19 with TRBJ2-2, with D possibly TRBD1 on 5 matching bases. Germline-derived CDR1 and CDR2 are LNHDA and SQIVND (reference sequence). This CDR3 contains 15 residues. Trimming took 3 bases from V and 4 from J, leaving 12 bases between them. The CDR3 nucleotides are TGTGCCAGTAGTATCGGTCAGGGAATCACCGGGGAGCTGTTTTTT. Protein product: CASSIGQGITGELFF.

This clonotype showed up many times. The chain couples TRBV9 to TRBJ2-7; D not certain. This CDR3 spans 17 amino acids. The germline V gene has CDR1 SGDLS and CDR2 YYNGEE. The V and J ends lost 1 base and 9 bases respectively, with 26 bases between them. CDR3 bases: TGTGCCAGCAGCGTATCCCCAGAGCCGCTGGGTACTACGAGGCAGTACTTC. Amino acid sequence: CASSVSPEPLGTTRQYF.

This sequence joins TRBV6-1 and TRBJ2-1; 12 nucleotides match TRBD1. The CDR3 runs to 13 residues. Germline V lookup: CDR1 MNHNS, CDR2 SASEGT. V lost 6 bases and J lost 10; bases outside the gene matches: 4. Here the CDR3 DNA reads TGTGCCAGCAGCCGGGGGACAGGGGGCGAGCAGTTCTTC. This translates into CASSRGTGGEQFF.

This clonotype was picked up many times. This rearrangement joins TRBV7-9 to TRBJ2-5, with D perhaps TRBD2 (5 bases). This CDR3 spans 15 amino acids. Germline V lookup: CDR1 SEHNR, CDR2 FQNEAQ (reference sequence). V lost 5 bases to trimming and J lost 4 bases, with 17 bases between them. This CDR3 reads CASSPPHGMGETQYF. The CDR3 coding sequence is TGTGCCAGCAGCCCACCCCACGGGATGGGAGAGACCCAGTACTTC.

This clonotype was seen many times. The rearrangement joins TRBV6-1 to TRBJ2-4; D gene ambiguous. Trimming shortened V by 5 bases and J by 2 bases, and 7 bases separated the two germline ends. CDR1 and CDR2 from the germline V gene are MNHNS and SASEGT. The CDR3 runs 13 residues. For the CDR3, the DNA is TGTGCCAGCAGTTCCGCCCCCAAAAACATTCAGTACTTC. Encoded protein: CASSSAPKNIQYF.

The rearrangement uses TRBV7-3 and TRBJ1-1; D perhaps matches TRBD1 (5 bases). CDR1 and CDR2 from the germline V gene are SGHTA and FQGTGA. V gave up 3 bases and J gave up 7 bases, with 15 bases separating them. CDR3 length: 14 residues. The CDR3 DNA sequence: TGTGCCAGCAGCTTTCAGGGACCCGGAGGTGAAGCTTTCTTT. Protein sequence: CASSFQGPGGEAFF.

This clonotype was recorded a few times. The chain is built from TRBV28 and TRBJ2-1, with 10 bases identical to TRBD1. Germline V gene lookup returns CDR1 MDHEN and CDR2 SYDVKM. Trimming cost V 3 bases and J 4 bases; bases outside gene matches: 3. The CDR3 totals 15 residues. DNA of the CDR3: TGTGCCAGCAGTTTTGCGGGACAGGGGTACAATGAGCAGTTCTTC. Translating it yields CASSFAGQGYNEQFF. The variable domain in full, completed from reference TRBV28 and TRBJ2-1, reads DVKVTQSSRYLVKRTGEKVFLECVQDMDHENMFWYRQDPGLGLRLIYFSYDVKMKEKGDIPEGYSVSREKKERFSLILESASTNQTSMYLCASSFAGQGYNEQFFGPGTRLTVL.